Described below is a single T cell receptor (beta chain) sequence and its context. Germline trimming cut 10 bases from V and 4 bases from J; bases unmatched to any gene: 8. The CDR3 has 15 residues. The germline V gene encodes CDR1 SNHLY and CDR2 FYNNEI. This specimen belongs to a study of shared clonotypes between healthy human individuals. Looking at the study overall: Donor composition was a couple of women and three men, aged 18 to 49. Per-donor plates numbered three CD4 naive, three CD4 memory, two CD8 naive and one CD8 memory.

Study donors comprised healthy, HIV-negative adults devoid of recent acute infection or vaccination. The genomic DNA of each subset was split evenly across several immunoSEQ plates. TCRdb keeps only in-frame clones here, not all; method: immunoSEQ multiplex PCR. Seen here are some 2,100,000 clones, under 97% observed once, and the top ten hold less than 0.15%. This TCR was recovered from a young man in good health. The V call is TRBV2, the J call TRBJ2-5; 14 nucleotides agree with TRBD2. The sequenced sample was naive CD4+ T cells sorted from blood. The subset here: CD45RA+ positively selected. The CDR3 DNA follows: TGTGCCACCGGGACTAGCGGGAGTGGGGGAGAGACCCAGTACTTC. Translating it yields CATGTSGSGGETQYF. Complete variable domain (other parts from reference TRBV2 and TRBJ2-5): EPEVTQTPSHQVTQMGQEVILRCVPISNHLYFYWYRQILGQKVEFLVSFYNNEISEKSEIFDDQFSVERPDGSNFTLKIRSTKLEDSAMYFCATGTSGSGGETQYFGPGTRLLVL.